Listed below are T cell receptor beta chains from one sample, sequenced in a study of blood T cell repertoires in COVID-19. Method: immunoSEQ multiplex PCR; TCRdb's copy keeps in-frame clones and lacks some. Here the sample spans about 220,000 clones, around 88% being singletons. Sequencing was performed on PBMCs or T cells enriched from blood (not recorded which). The receptors stem from a woman aged 50 to 60 with acute COVID-19. The CDR3 runs from the conserved cysteine through the conserved F or W. Expanded clones get a size class; other rows say once, few or many, or leave the size out.

J: TRBJ2-1; V: TRBV7-2; size: .; CDR3: CASSLQLGGSVNEQFF
J: TRBJ1-1; V: TRBV28; size: many; CDR3: CASSFYYTEAFF
J: TRBJ2-1; V: TRBV24-1; size: .; CDR3: CATSDLPLKGDEQFF
J: TRBJ2-1; V: TRBV11-2; size: .; CDR3: CASSSPPSADEQFF
J: TRBJ2-1; V: TRBV19; size: .; CDR3: CASRTSGVSSYNEQFF
J: TRBJ2-1; V: TRBV27; size: .; CDR3: CASSFIGRGHNEQFF
J: TRBJ1-2; V: TRBV5-5; size: .; CDR3: CASSWGTGNYGYTF
J: TRBJ1-1; V: TRBV20-1; size: .; CDR3: CSASITGANTEAFF
J: TRBJ2-5; V: TRBV7-9; size: .; CDR3: CASSLVGQGARKETQYF
J: TRBJ1-4; V: TRBV27; size: .; CDR3: CASSPSDRGVFEKLFF
J: TRBJ2-3; V: TRBV7-3; size: once; CDR3: CASSLIAGGTTDTQYF
J: TRBJ2-1; V: TRBV6-4; size: .; CDR3: CASSEDNAGGSYNEQFF
J: TRBJ1-1; V: TRBV18; size: .; CDR3: CASSPLRGRDTEAFF
J: TRBJ2-1; V: TRBV6-5; size: .; CDR3: CASSWGQGAGNEQFF
J: TRBJ1-2; V: TRBV5-1; size: .; CDR3: CASSRGQDAGGYTF
J: TRBJ2-7; V: TRBV18; size: .; CDR3: CASSPPIRGGVSEQYF
J: TRBJ2-3; V: TRBV27; size: .; CDR3: CASSRPGQGATDTQYF
J: TRBJ1-2; V: TRBV19; size: .; CDR3: CASRQTLYGYTF
J: TRBJ1-2; V: TRBV27; size: .; CDR3: CASSRQGAYGYTF
J: TRBJ2-3; V: TRBV10-3; size: .; CDR3: CATKWRGNTQYF